This TCR beta chain comes out of a study of cytotoxic CD8 clonotypes in ibrutinib-treated CLL. The CDR3 covers 14 residues. The germline CDR1 and CDR2 sequences are LNHDA and SQIVND (reference sequence). Trimming removed 3 bases from V and 5 bases from J; junction bases left unmatched: 4. Measured with immunoSEQ multiplex PCR; TCRdb has only the in-frame clones, and not every one. Seen here are 250,000 to 350,000 clones, more than 70% observed once, and the top ten hold about 5%. The TCR sequence derives from a human donor with chronic lymphocytic leukemia. Material: PBMCs, obtained at disease progression, from a patient treated with ibrutinib. The V call is TRBV19, the J call TRBJ2-3, with 8 nucleotides matching TRBD1. The CDR3 sequence is CASSIGQGRDTQYF. For the CDR3, the DNA is TGTGCCAGTAGTATTGGACAGGGCCGAGATACGCAGTATTTT.